The sequence of this T cell receptor (beta chain) was determined in a study of T-cell memory formation after mild COVID-19. General observations from the study: CD4+ contracting clones were found mainly in CM and EM, and CD8+ ones in EMRA. A second wave expanding day 15 to 37 was CD4+-biased; contracting clones were balanced.

CDR1 and CDR2 from the germline V gene are LNHDA and SQIVND (reference sequence). The CDR3 contains 14 residues. The V end lost 10 bases, the J end lost 0 bases, and 13 bases lay between the germline ends. This clonotype was observed a few times. Its target is unknown. 5'RACE, which relied on constant-segment primers, yielded TCR alpha and TCR beta cDNA libraries carrying sample barcodes and UMIs. A single record per CDR3 protein comes from TCRdb applying MiXCR to the 5' RACE reads. The sample includes about 110,000 distinct CDR3 sequences, about 20% of them seen just once. This TCR was recovered from a man between 18 and 35 years old who had mild COVID-19 (a few samples of this study predate the infection). Cell type and time point are not known. Material for sequencing was PBMCs or a T cell subset sorted from them (not recorded which). This chain uses TRBV19 with TRBJ1-5, with a weak D call TRBD1 (5 bases). Here the CDR3 DNA reads TGTGCCACCACGCCAGGGATTAGCAATCAGCCCCAGCATTTT. It yields the protein CATTPGISNQPQHF.